The 14 T cell receptor beta chains below all came from one sample that was sequenced in a study of identical twins. TCRdb called the 5' RACE reads again in MiXCR, with one record for every CDR3 protein. The profile shows approximately 150,000 distinct CDR3 sequences, approximately 4% of them singletons. The material sequenced was memory T cells sorted from blood. These receptors were obtained from a man aged 18 to 30 in good health.

This clonotype was found many times. The chain is built from TRBV7-8 and TRBJ1-1; 8 nucleotides align to TRBD1. Looked up from germline, CDR1 is SGHVS and CDR2 is FQNEAQ. The CDR3 is 16 amino acids. J was trimmed by 3 bases and V by 4 bases; bases with no gene match: 10. CDR3 bases: TGTGCCAGCAGCTGGGGGGCAGGGGGCTCGTACACTGAAGCTTTCTTT. Translating gives CASSWGAGGSYTEAFF.

This clonotype was counted at least ten times. J is TRBJ1-6 and V is TRBV27; D is perhaps TRBD1 (5 bases). Germline loops: CDR1 MNHEY, CDR2 SMNVEV (reference sequence). Trimming left V 4 bases short and J 10 bases short, with 11 bases between. This CDR3 spans 13 amino acids. This chain's CDR3 is CASSWGSESPLHF. In DNA, the CDR3 is TGTGCCAGCAGTTGGGGGAGTGAATCACCCCTCCACTTT.

This clonotype was counted at least ten times. The chain couples TRBV28 to TRBJ2-7; weak D call: TRBD2 (6 bases). The germline V gene has CDR1 MDHEN and CDR2 SYDVKM. V was trimmed by 4 bases and J by 6 bases, leaving 19 bases between them. The CDR3 contains 15 residues. The CDR3 DNA is TGTGCCAGCAGTTCCACGACTAGACGTTCCACCGAGCAGTACTTC. Residues: CASSSTTRRSTEQYF.

This clonotype was recorded at least ten times. The rearrangement links TRBV27 to TRBJ2-7; the D gene is possibly TRBD2 (5 bases). The germline V gene encodes CDR1 MNHEY and CDR2 SMNVEV (reference sequence). V lost 5 bases to trimming and J lost 6 bases, with 17 bases between them. The CDR3 is made up of 14 amino acids. DNA for the CDR3: TGTGCCAGCAGTGACGGCGCAACTAGTTCCGAGCAGTACGTC. It translates to CASSDGATSSEQYV.

This clonotype was seen many times. The chain uses TRBV6-2 or TRBV6-3 and TRBJ2-1, with 12 bases identical to TRBD2. The trim removed 7 bases at V and 7 bases at J, leaving 17 bases unmatched. This CDR3 region has 18 residues. CDR1 is MNHEY and CDR2 is SVGEGT in the germline V gene. The chain's CDR3 is CASTRGLGTSGFFNEQFF. Written as DNA, the CDR3 is TGTGCCAGCACGAGGGGTCTCGGGACTAGCGGGTTTTTTAATGAGCAGTTCTTC.

This clonotype came up a few times. At one end the junction does not follow the germline gene, possibly because of a read error. The rearrangement uses TRBV5-6 and TRBJ2-1, with unresolved D. CDR3 length equals 14 residues. In germline, CDR1 is SGHDT, CDR2 YYEEEE. CDR3: CASSVGSTGIQDLF. The CDR3 nucleotides read TGTGCCAGCAGCGTGGGGTCCACCGGAATACAAGATCTCTTC.

The sample holds many counts of this clonotype. The V call is TRBV12-3 or TRBV12-4, the J call TRBJ2-2; TRBD1 agrees at 8 bases. The J segment lost 7 bases and the V segment lost 7 bases, leaving 5 bases of the junction unmatched. The CDR3 is 13 residues long. CDR3 amino acids: CASTTGVGGELFF. CDR3 in DNA: TGTGCCAGCACGACAGGGGTCGGCGGGGAGCTGTTTTTT.

The chain recombines TRBV6-6 with TRBJ2-1; 7 bases align to TRBD2. Germline CDR1 MNHNY, CDR2 SVGAGI (reference sequence). This CDR3 region has 12 residues. V was pared by 2 bases and J by 13 bases, with 5 bases of the junction left unmatched. The CDR3 bases are TGTGCCAGCAGTTACGGGGGGACTAAACAGTTCTTC. This codes for CASSYGGTKQFF.

This clonotype has ten or more counts. The chain joins TRBV7-6 to TRBJ2-6; a possible D gene is TRBD1 (5 bases). Deletions cut 1 base from V and 0 bases from J, with 7 bases between. The CDR3 is 16 amino acids. Germline V CDR1 and CDR2: SGHVS, FNYEAQ. CDR3 nucleotides: TGTGCCAGCAGCTTAGACAGGTCCTCTGGGGCCAACGTCCTGACTTTC. It yields the protein CASSLDRSSGANVLTF.

For this clonotype: A much larger clone differs from this one at a single base, so this may be a read error. The rearrangement joins TRBV7-7 to TRBJ2-1; 11 positions agree with TRBD2. CDR3 length equals 15 residues. Germline CDR1 and CDR2: SSHAT and FNYEAQ (reference sequence). J was trimmed by 7 bases and V by 6 bases; bases with no gene match: 8. Here the CDR3 DNA reads TGTGCCAGCAGTAAAATAGCGGGAGGGCCGAATGAGCAGTTCTTC. Encoded protein: CASSKIAGGPNEQFF.

At least ten counts were recorded for this clonotype. V usage is TRBV7-2 and J usage is TRBJ2-1; tentatively, D is TRBD1 (6 bases). Germline V gene sequence: CDR1 SGHTA, CDR2 FQGNSA. The CDR3 spans 16 residues. The V end was cut by 5 bases, the J end by 0 bases, with 14 bases between. The CDR3 protein is CASSLRGKSSYNEQFF. In DNA form, the CDR3 reads TGTGCCAGCAGCCTGAGGGGGAAGAGCTCCTACAATGAGCAGTTCTTC.

In this sample, this clonotype turned up a few times. This rearrangement joins TRBV19 to TRBJ2-6; no clear D. CDR3 length: 15 residues. The germline V and J ends were trimmed by 1 base and 4 bases, with 8 bases remaining between them. CDR1 and CDR2 from the germline V gene are LNHDA and SQIVND (reference sequence). The CDR3 reads CASSIGATGANVLTF. The DNA of the CDR3 is TGTGCCAGTAGTATAGGGGCAACAGGGGCCAACGTCCTGACTTTC.

The chain employs TRBV12-3 or TRBV12-4 and TRBJ1-5, with D perhaps matching TRBD1 (6 bases). This CDR3 has 16 amino acids. The ends were cut back, 2 bases at V and 3 bases at J, with 14 bases in the middle. This chain's CDR3 is CASSLRLRGNNQPQHF. In DNA, the CDR3 is TGTGCCAGCAGTTTAAGGCTTAGGGGGAACAATCAGCCCCAGCATTTT.

The chain has TRBV18 and TRBJ1-5; 7 bases agree with TRBD1. Germline trimming cut 3 bases from V and 3 bases from J; bases unmatched to any gene: 5. Looked up from germline, CDR1 is KGHSH and CDR2 is LQKENI. This CDR3 is built from 15 residues. The CDR3 nucleotides are TGTGCCAGCTCACCCTCCGGGACAGACAATCAGCCCCAGCATTTT. This codes for CASSPSGTDNQPQHF.